This T cell receptor beta chain was identified during a study of radiotherapy plus CTLA-4 blockade in lung cancer. Study overall: An objective response was seen in around 19% of patients, and disease control in just over 30%.

Germline CDR1 MDHEN, CDR2 SYDVKM. V shed 5 bases and J 5 bases; nucleotides not matched to a gene: 4. The CDR3 loop spans 14 amino acids. This clone is a singleton in its sample. Its target is unknown. This table comes from immunoSEQ multiplex PCR, and its TCRdb copy is limited to in-frame clones, with some not included. The sample contains about 80,000 clones, about 79% of which appear only once. General study results and limits: Peripheral blood showed expansion of tumor-derived TCR clones after radiotherapy and ipilimumab. Increased serum interferon-beta after radiation also reportedly predicted response strongly.

The sample was peripheral blood, taken from a patient treated with radiotherapy plus ipilimumab. The clonotype was recovered from a human donor with non-small cell lung cancer whose response to radiotherapy plus ipilimumab could not be evaluated. Some clones in this sample may be carry-over from other donors' samples. The J gene is TRBJ2-3, the V gene TRBV28; 10 nucleotides agree with TRBD2. CDR3 sequence: CASSSGGARDTQYF. CDR3 nucleotides: TGTGCCAGCAGTAGCGGGGGGGCCAGAGATACGCAGTATTTT. The full variable domain, in which reference TRBV28 and TRBJ2-3 provide the parts outside the CDR3, is DVKVTQSSRYLVKRTGEKVFLECVQDMDHENMFWYRQDPGLGLRLIYFSYDVKMKEKGDIPEGYSVSREKKERFSLILESASTNQTSMYLCASSSGGARDTQYFGPGTRLTVL.